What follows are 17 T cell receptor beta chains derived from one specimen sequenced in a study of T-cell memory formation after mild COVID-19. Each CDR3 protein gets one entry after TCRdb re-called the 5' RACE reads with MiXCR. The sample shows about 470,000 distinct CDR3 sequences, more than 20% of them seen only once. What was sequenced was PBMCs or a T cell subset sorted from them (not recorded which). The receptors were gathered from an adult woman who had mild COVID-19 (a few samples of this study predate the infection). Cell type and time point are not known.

DNA of the CDR3: TGTGCCAGCAGACTGACCGGGCCCCCCAGCGGCTATGGCTACACCTTC. It codes for CASRLTGPPSGYGYTF. The chain is built from TRBV12-3 or TRBV12-4 and TRBJ1-2; D not resolved. The CDR3 sequence is 16 residues long. V shed 6 bases and J shed 4 bases, with 21 bases lying between them.

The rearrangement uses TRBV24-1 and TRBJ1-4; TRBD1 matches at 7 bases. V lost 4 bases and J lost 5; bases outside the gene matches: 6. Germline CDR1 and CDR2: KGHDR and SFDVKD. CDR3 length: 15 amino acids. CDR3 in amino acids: CATSEAGGPNEKLFF. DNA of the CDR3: TGTGCCACCAGTGAGGCAGGGGGACCAAATGAAAAACTGTTTTTT.

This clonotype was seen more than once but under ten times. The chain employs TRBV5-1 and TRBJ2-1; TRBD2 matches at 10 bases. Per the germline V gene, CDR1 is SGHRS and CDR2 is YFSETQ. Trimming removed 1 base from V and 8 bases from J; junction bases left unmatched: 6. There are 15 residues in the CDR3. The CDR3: CASSLTSGKGHEQFF. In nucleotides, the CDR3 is TGCGCCAGCAGCTTGACTAGCGGGAAGGGTCATGAGCAGTTCTTC. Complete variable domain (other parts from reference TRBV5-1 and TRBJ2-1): KAGVTQTPRYLIKTRGQQVTLSCSPISGHRSVSWYQQTPGQGLQFLFEYFSETQRNKGNFPGRFSGRQFSNSRSEMNVSTLELGDSALYLCASSLTSGKGHEQFFGPGTRLTVL.

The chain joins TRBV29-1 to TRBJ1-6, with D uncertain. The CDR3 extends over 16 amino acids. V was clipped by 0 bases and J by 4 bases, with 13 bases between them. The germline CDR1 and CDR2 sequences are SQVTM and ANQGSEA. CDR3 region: CSVEDPQPLYNSPLHF. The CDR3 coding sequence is TGCAGCGTTGAAGACCCTCAACCGCTTTATAATTCACCCCTCCACTTT.

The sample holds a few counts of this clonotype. In DNA form, the CDR3 reads TGTGCCAGCGGACGGGACATGAACACTGAAGCTTTCTTT. Its translation: CASGRDMNTEAFF. J is TRBJ1-1 and V is TRBV9; D is perhaps TRBD1 (6 bases). Germline values: CDR1 SGDLS, CDR2 YYNGEE. V lost 7 bases and J 0 bases, leaving 10 bases between the germline ends. This CDR3 spans 13 amino acids.

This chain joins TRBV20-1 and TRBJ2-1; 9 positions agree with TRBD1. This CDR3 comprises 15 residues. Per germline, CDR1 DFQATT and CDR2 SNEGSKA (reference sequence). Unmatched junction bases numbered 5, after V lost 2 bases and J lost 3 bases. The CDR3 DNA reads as TGCAGTGCTAGACTCAGACAGGGGGGCTACAATGAGCAGTTCTTC. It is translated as CSARLRQGGYNEQFF.

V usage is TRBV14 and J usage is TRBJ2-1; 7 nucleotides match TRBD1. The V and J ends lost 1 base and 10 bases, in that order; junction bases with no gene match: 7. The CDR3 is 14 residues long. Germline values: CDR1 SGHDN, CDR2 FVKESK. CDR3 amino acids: CASSQVRTGGEQFF. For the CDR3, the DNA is TGTGCCAGCAGCCAAGTCAGGACAGGCGGGGAGCAGTTCTTC.

In DNA, the CDR3 is TGTGCCAGCAGCCAAGGGACAGGGCTGATCGGGGAGCTGTTTTTT. Translating gives CASSQGTGLIGELFF. The chain has TRBV14 and TRBJ2-2; the match to TRBD1 covers 8 bases. Trimming took 1 base from V and 7 from J; bases not matched to a gene: 5. Germline V gives CDR1 SGHDN, CDR2 FVKESK. The CDR3 consists of 15 residues.

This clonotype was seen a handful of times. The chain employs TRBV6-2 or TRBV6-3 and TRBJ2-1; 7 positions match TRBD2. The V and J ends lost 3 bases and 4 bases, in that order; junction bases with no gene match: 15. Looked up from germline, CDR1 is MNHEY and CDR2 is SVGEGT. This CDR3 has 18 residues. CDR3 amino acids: CASSYWGKGGSGYNEQFF. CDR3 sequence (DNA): TGTGCCAGCAGTTATTGGGGAAAGGGCGGGAGTGGGTACAATGAGCAGTTCTTC.

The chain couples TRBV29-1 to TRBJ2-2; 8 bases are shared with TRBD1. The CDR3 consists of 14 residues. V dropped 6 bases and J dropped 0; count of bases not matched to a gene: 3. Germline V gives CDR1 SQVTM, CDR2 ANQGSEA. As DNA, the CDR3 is TGCAGCGTAGAGGACAGGGCGAACACCGGGGAGCTGTTTTTT. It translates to CSVEDRANTGELFF.

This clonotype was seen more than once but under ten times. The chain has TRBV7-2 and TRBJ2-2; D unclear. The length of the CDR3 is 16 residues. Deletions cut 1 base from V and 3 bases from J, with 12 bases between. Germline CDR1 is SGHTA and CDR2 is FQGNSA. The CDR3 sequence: CASSLGHLRDTGELFF. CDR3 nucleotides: TGTGCCAGCAGCTTAGGCCATCTCCGCGACACCGGGGAGCTGTTTTTT.

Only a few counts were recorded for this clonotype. Here the CDR3 reads CASSASPGTNTEAFF. Here the CDR3 DNA reads TGTGCCAGCAGCGCCTCCCCGGGGACGAACACTGAAGCTTTCTTT. The V call is TRBV7-3, the J call TRBJ1-1, with D maybe TRBD1 (5 bases). V gave up 5 bases and J gave up 1 base, with 14 bases separating them. The CDR3 runs to 15 residues. Germline V lookup: CDR1 SGHTA, CDR2 FQGTGA.

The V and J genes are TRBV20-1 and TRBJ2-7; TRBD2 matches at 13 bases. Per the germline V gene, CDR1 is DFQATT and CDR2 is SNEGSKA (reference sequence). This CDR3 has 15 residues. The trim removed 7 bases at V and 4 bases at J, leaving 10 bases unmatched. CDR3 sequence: CSGLAGGLGWYEQYF. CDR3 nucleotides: TGCAGTGGACTAGCGGGAGGACTGGGTTGGTACGAGCAGTACTTC.

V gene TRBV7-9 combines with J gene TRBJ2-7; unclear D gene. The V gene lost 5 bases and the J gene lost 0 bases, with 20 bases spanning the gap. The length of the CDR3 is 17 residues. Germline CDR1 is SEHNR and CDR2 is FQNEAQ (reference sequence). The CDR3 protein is CASSPRFASFSSYEQYF. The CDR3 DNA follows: TGTGCCAGCAGCCCTAGATTTGCGTCGTTTAGCTCCTACGAGCAGTACTTC.

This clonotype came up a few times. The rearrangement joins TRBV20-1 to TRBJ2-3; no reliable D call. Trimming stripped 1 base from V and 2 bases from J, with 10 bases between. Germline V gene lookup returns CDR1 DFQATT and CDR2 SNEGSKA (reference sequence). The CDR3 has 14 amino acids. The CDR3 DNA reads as TGCAGTGCTAGAGTCTCGCGACACACAGATACGCAGTATTTT. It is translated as CSARVSRHTDTQYF.

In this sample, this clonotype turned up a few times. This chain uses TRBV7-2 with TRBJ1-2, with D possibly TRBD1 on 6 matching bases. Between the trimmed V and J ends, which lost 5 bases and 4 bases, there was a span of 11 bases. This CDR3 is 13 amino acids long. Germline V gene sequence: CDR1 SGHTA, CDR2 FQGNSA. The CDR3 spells CASSTGMRYGYTF. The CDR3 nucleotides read TGTGCCAGCAGCACAGGGATGCGCTATGGCTACACCTTC.

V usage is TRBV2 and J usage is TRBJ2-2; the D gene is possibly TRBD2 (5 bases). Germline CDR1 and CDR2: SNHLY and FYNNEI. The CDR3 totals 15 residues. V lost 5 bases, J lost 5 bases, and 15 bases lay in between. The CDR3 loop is CASSTTRSVTGELFF. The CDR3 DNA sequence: TGTGCCAGCAGTACCACTAGGTCTGTAACCGGGGAGCTGTTTTTT.